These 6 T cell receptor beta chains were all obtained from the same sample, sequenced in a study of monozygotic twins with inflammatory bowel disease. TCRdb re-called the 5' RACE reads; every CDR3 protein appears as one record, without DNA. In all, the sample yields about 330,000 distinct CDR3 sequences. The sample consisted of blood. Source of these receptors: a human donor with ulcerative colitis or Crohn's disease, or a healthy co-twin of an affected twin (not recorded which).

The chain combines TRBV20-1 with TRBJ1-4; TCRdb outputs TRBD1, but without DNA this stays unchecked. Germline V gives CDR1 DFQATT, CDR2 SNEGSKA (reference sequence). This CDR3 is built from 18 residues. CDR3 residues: CSARRIPMGATPREKLFF.

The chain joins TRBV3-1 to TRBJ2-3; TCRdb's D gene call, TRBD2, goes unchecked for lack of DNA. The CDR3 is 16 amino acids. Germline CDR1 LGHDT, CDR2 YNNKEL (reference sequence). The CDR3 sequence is CASSRRLAGGPDTQYF.

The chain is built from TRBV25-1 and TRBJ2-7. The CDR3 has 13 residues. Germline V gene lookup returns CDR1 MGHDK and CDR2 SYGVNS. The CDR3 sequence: CASSLSRSGEQYF.

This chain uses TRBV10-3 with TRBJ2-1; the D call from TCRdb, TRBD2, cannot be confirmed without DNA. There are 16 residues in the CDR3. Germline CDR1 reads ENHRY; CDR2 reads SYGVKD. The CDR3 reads CAISDLEAVLYNEQFF.

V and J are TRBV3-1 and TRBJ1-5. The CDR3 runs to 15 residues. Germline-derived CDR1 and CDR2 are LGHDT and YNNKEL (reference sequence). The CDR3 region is CASSHSGSSNQPQHF.

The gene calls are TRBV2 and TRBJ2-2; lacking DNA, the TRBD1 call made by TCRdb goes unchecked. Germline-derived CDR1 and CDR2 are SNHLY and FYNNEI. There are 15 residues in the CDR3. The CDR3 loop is CASSEFGGGSGELFF.